Shown below are 17 T cell receptor beta chains from a single sample sequenced in a study of regulatory T cells in long-lasting Graves disease. The time point: persistent/refractory GD, antithyroid drugs over 5 years with positive TRAb. Construction of the TCR library relied on RNA isolated from PBMCs. iRepertoire HTBI primers and Arm-PCR of CDR3 regions built TCR beta libraries. One entry per CDR3 protein, called by TCRdb with MiXCR from the multiplex PCR reads. The table shows 650,000 to 850,000 distinct CDR3 sequences, with around 30% occurring only once. Sequences were derived from peripheral blood mononuclear cells (PBMCs), sampled when the disease was refractory, from a patient treated with antithyroid drugs. All receptors come from a female donor with Graves disease.

V usage is TRBV11-2 and J usage is TRBJ1-1; possibly TRBD1 for D (6 bases). Germline V gene sequence: CDR1 SGHAT, CDR2 FQNNGV. The V and J ends lost 5 bases and 4 bases respectively, with 14 bases between them. The CDR3 sequence is 14 residues long. The DNA of the CDR3 is TGTGCCAGCAGCCCCCATGGACAGCCCACTGAAGCTTTCTTT. Amino acid sequence: CASSPHGQPTEAFF.

The chain joins TRBV7-9 to TRBJ1-1; D may be TRBD1 (6 bases). In germline, CDR1 is SEHNR, CDR2 FQNEAQ (reference sequence). The ends were cut back, 1 base at V and 4 bases at J, with 10 bases in the middle. The CDR3 is 14 amino acids. CDR3 sequence (DNA): TGTGCCAGCAGCTTAGAGACCAGGGGCACTGAAGCTTTCTTT. Its protein is CASSLETRGTEAFF.

The chain recombines TRBV30 with TRBJ1-5, with D tentatively TRBD1 (5 bases). This CDR3 is 15 amino acids long. V was cut by 2 bases and J by 7 bases, with 18 bases left in between. Germline CDR1 and CDR2: GTSNPN and SVGIG (reference sequence). The CDR3: CAWSSGRGRTQPQHF. As DNA, the CDR3 is TGTGCCTGGAGTTCCGGAAGAGGTAGGACACAGCCCCAGCATTTT.

CDR3 residues: CASSYQGDHGGNTIYF. The CDR3 bases are TGTGCCAGCAGTTACCAGGGCGATCATGGGGGAAACACCATATATTTT. This chain connects TRBV6-5 to TRBJ1-3; maybe TRBD1 (5 bases). The CDR3 spans 16 residues. Looked up from germline, CDR1 is MNHEY and CDR2 is SVGAGI. V shed 2 bases and J shed 4 bases, with 15 bases lying between them.

This clonotype was observed a handful of times. The rearrangement uses TRBV6-5 and TRBJ1-1; a weak D match, TRBD1 (6 bases). Germline V CDR1 and CDR2: MNHEY, SVGAGI. Trimming took off 0 bases at V and 6 bases at J, with 17 bases between the two ends. The CDR3 covers 16 residues. The CDR3 region is CASSYSILGGSPEAFF. The CDR3 nucleotides are TGTGCCAGCAGTTACTCGATACTCGGGGGCTCGCCTGAAGCTTTCTTT.

This chain connects TRBV6-5 to TRBJ1-3, with D possibly matching TRBD1 (5 bases). The V end was cut by 2 bases, the J end by 0 bases, with 14 bases between. Per the germline V gene, CDR1 is MNHEY and CDR2 is SVGAGI. The CDR3 is made up of 17 amino acids. The CDR3 bases are TGTGCCAGCAGTTACAACGCAAACAGGAACTCTGGAAACACCATATATTTT. It translates to CASSYNANRNSGNTIYF.

The chain links TRBV3-1 to TRBJ1-1; D gene uncertain. V dropped 2 bases and J dropped 5 bases, with 15 bases sitting between them. Looked up from germline, CDR1 is LGHDT and CDR2 is YNNKEL (reference sequence). The CDR3 is 15 amino acids. This CDR3 reads CASSQRRALDTEAFF. The DNA for the CDR3 is TGTGCCAGCAGCCAACGCCGGGCCCTGGATACTGAAGCTTTCTTT.

The J gene is TRBJ2-7, the V gene TRBV7-9; 10 positions agree with TRBD2. Per the germline V gene, CDR1 is SEHNR and CDR2 is FQNEAQ (reference sequence). Trimming at V came to 3 bases and at J to 2 bases, leaving 4 bases not matched to a gene. CDR3 size: 15 residues. In DNA, the CDR3 is TGTGCCAGCAGCTTGGCTAGCGGGGGAACCTACGAGCAGTACTTC. Translated: CASSLASGGTYEQYF.

Here the CDR3 DNA reads TGCAGTTCGCACCGGAGGTACCCGAACACTGAAGCTTTCTTT. It yields the protein CSSHRRYPNTEAFF. The chain combines TRBV20-1 with TRBJ1-1, with no clear D. The length of the CDR3 is 14 residues. The germline V and J ends were trimmed by 8 bases and 1 base, with 17 bases remaining between them. Germline V gives CDR1 DFQATT, CDR2 SNEGSKA (reference sequence).

This chain joins TRBV19 and TRBJ2-5; D gene unclear. The CDR3 extends over 13 amino acids. V was trimmed by 9 bases and J by 6 bases, leaving 17 bases between them. The germline V gene encodes CDR1 LNHDA and CDR2 SQIVND (reference sequence). This chain's CDR3 is CARSGWQGKTQYF. In DNA, the CDR3 is TGTGCCAGAAGTGGGTGGCAAGGGAAGACCCAGTACTTC.

This chain connects TRBV27 to TRBJ2-5, with D perhaps matching TRBD2 (5 bases). From germline, CDR1 is MNHEY and CDR2 SMNVEV (reference sequence). The CDR3 is made up of 15 amino acids. V lost 3 bases and J 2 bases, leaving 13 bases between the germline ends. The CDR3 region has the DNA TGTGCCAGCAGTTTCCTAGCCCGACCTCAAGAGACCCAGTACTTC. Translating it yields CASSFLARPQETQYF.

This clonotype occurred a few times. This sequence joins TRBV11-1 and TRBJ2-2, with 7 bases fitting TRBD1. This CDR3 contains 15 residues. Germline V gene data show CDR1 as SGHAT and CDR2 as FQDESV (reference sequence). The junction had 5 bases not matched to a gene; V was cut back by 5 bases and J by 2 bases. CDR3 residues: CASSKDRINTGELFF. CDR3 DNA sequence: TGTGCCAGCAGCAAGGACAGGATAAACACCGGGGAGCTGTTTTTT.

This chain connects TRBV7-9 to TRBJ2-5; D may be TRBD2 (5 bases). There are 18 residues in the CDR3. Between the trimmed V and J ends, which lost 5 bases and 0 bases, there was a span of 22 bases. CDR1 and CDR2 (germline): SEHNR, FQNEAQ (reference sequence). For the CDR3, the DNA is TGTGCCAGCAGCCTAAAGGGTGGGAGCCCGGGAAACCAAGAGACCCAGTACTTC. Translating it yields CASSLKGGSPGNQETQYF.

The sample holds a few counts of this clonotype. The chain recombines TRBV12-3 or TRBV12-4 with TRBJ2-1; 11 positions agree with TRBD2. V gave up 5 bases and J gave up 6 bases; unmatched junction bases: 3. CDR3 length equals 14 residues. Here the CDR3 DNA reads TGTGCCAGCAGTCGACTAGCGGGGTTCAATGAGCAGTTCTTC. Amino acids: CASSRLAGFNEQFF.

This clonotype was picked up a small number of times. This chain joins TRBV7-2 and TRBJ1-5, with D tentatively TRBD1 (5 bases). Germline V gene data show CDR1 as SGHTA and CDR2 as FQGNSA. The CDR3 sequence is 13 residues long. The germline V and J ends were trimmed by 1 base and 7 bases, with 8 bases remaining between them. CDR3 protein: CASSLGQKQPQHF. The CDR3 coding sequence is TGTGCCAGCAGCTTAGGACAGAAGCAGCCCCAGCATTTT.

The genes are TRBV3-1 and TRBJ1-3, with a tentative D call TRBD1 (5 bases). V was trimmed by 0 bases and J by 0 bases, leaving 9 bases between them. Germline V CDR1 and CDR2: LGHDT, YNNKEL (reference sequence). This CDR3 region has 16 residues. The CDR3 nucleotides read TGTGCCAGCAGCCAAGATCGGGGGAGCTCTGGAAACACCATATATTTT. This gives the protein CASSQDRGSSGNTIYF.

Turning to this clonotype: The CDR3 does not end in the conserved phenylalanine or tryptophan, so this is likely a read error. The limits of the CDR3 on the DNA are not certain, so only TCRdb's listed CDR3 is given. The rearrangement links TRBV3-1 to TRBJ2-4; whether TRBD2, the table's D call, matches the DNA was not checked. The CDR3 numbers 14 amino acids, ends counted. Germline values: CDR1 LGHDT, CDR2 YNNKEL (reference sequence). The CDR3 loop is CASSQETASGRKRL.